Detailed here is one T cell receptor (beta chain). This clonotype came up many times. The specificity of this receptor is unknown. No much larger clone is present one base from it, and per-base qualities are unavailable. The library relied on RACE. For sequencing, a NextSeq 500 was employed. During library preparation, unique molecular identifiers were attached to individual cDNA molecules so that TCRs could be counted in a quantitative, reproducible way. From each blood RNA sample, both TCR alpha and TCR beta chains were sequenced. The source study handled its data this way. Samples had a median of approximately 96,000 TCRs, with a range from roughly 20,000 to 690,600. V, J and CDR3 annotation of the TCR reads was performed with the Decombinator software suite. For PS versus PT1 abundance plots, all samples were subsampled to the same number of TCRs (28,000). TCRs were defined as expanded if absent before sensitization and observed at least eight times at the 2-week time point. TCRdb itself trimmed the public reads at Q25 with fastp, ran MiXCR and retained productive beta chains. Rows merge per CDR3 protein into single entries with the most common DNA and genes. Clone size and V and J calls follow TCRdb, not the original study. Here the sample has tens of thousands of distinct CDR3 sequences; approximately 9.9% occur a single time. Together, the top ten hold 16% of the sample.

These data belong to a study of human T cells and chemical hapten exposure (TCRdb year 2021). Study-level background: For sensitization, 2% DPC in acetone was applied to a roughly 2 cm by roughly 2 cm area of upper inner arm skin. Blood samples were taken from patients before sensitization (week 0) and then at 2, 6 and about 24 weeks after DPC sensitization. Libraries were combined into a pool for sequencing, and differences in TCR yield between samples came mainly from small differences in library volumes within the pool. For TCR sequencing, blood came from 25 to 30 alopecia patients at anywhere from one to four time points (pre-sensitization, 2, 6 and 24 weeks). Patients additionally received weekly therapeutic DPC doses to the scalp throughout the roughly 24-week study period. Alopecia areata with under or over 50% scalp involvement, alopecia totalis and alopecia universalis were represented in the patient cohort, which was mostly female. The study tracked peripheral blood TCR repertoire changes in vivo during primary and secondary sensitization to the hapten diphenylcyclopropenone (DPC) in alopecia patients. Patch testing was performed on the upper back with Finn chambers containing 0.01% DPC, and the patch tests were scored after 6 days according to International Contact Dermatitis Research Group standards.

Results and caveats for the whole study, not just this receptor: Alopecia, a presumed autoimmune disease, was present in all patients, so the immune response of the patients might differ from that of healthy individuals. The number of PT1 expanded TCRs positively correlated with patch test score, significant at thresholds 8, 16 and 32 but not 4. The number of TCRs above 1 in 1000 frequency did not change with DPC sensitization; there was no evidence of global repertoire structure alterations. Repeated subsampling changed both the strength of the expansion versus patch-test correlation and the threshold at which that correlation became significant. Significantly more large CDR3 similarity clusters were formed by expanded TCRs than by pre-sensitization or healthy control sets, consistent with antigen-driven responses.

What the time point label conveys for this sample: patch test 3, about 24 weeks after DPC sensitization. The treatment or condition tag for this specimen amounts to: therapeutic diphenylcyclopropenone sensitization with weekly scalp DPC. At each patch-test visit, blood was drawn before the patch test was applied. Patients were eligible if aged 18 to 70, diagnosed with alopecia and judged suitable for DPC therapy, and pregnant patients were excluded. Unfractionated whole blood was collected in Tempus Blood RNA tubes, and total RNA was extracted from that blood. The CDR3 starts with the cysteine, ends with the phenylalanine, and has 10 residues. The kept DNA is CDR3 alone, 30 bases in frame from the first base. As encoded in the germline V gene, CDR1 is SNHLY while CDR2 is FYNNEI. At the junction V is shortened by 6 bases and J by 7 bases, with 6 bases in between.

Sequences were derived from whole blood, sampled in connection with sensitization to the hapten diphenylcyclopropenone (DPC). The V and J segments used are TRBV2 and TRBJ1-1, with the D segment identity uncertain. This receptor was taken from a woman aged 35 to 49 with alopecia areata. Some clones in this sample may be carry-over from other donors' samples. The CDR3 reads as follows: CASREYEAFF. The DNA reads TGTGCCAGCAGGGAGTATGAAGCTTTCTTT. The CDR3, completed at both ends by the reference TRBV2 and TRBJ1-1 genes, gives the full variable domain EPEVTQTPSHQVTQMGQEVILRCVPISNHLYFYWYRQILGQKVEFLVSFYNNEISEKSEIFDDQFSVERPDGSNFTLKIRSTKLEDSAMYFCASREYEAFFGQGTRLTVV.